Presented here are 15 T cell receptor beta chains from one specimen sequenced in a study of blood T cell repertoires in COVID-19. Libraries were prepared by immunoSEQ multiplex PCR; TCRdb keeps only in-frame clonotypes and omits some of them. The sample has 49,000 or so clones, roughly 84% seen once; the top ten hold about 6.7%. The sample comprised peripheral blood. These receptors were obtained from a man aged 50-60 years with active COVID-19.

V usage is TRBV27 and J usage is TRBJ2-7, with D possibly being TRBD2 (6 bases). The germline gives CDR1 MNHEY, CDR2 SMNVEV (reference sequence). With 6 bases removed from V and 2 bases from J, the gap between germline ends came to 11 bases. CDR3 length equals 13 residues. The CDR3 DNA reads as TGTGCCAGCAGCCGGGACTTGGCCTACGAGCAGTACTTC. Amino acids: CASSRDLAYEQYF.

This chain connects TRBV5-4 to TRBJ2-3, with unresolved D. Germline CDR1 and CDR2: SGHNT and YYREEE (reference sequence). This CDR3 contains 16 residues. Trimming removed 0 bases at V and 0 bases at J, with 11 bases between. CDR3 coding DNA: TGTGCCAGCAGCTTGGGGCAGTGGGCTAGCACAGATACGCAGTATTTT. Protein product: CASSLGQWASTDTQYF.

The chain has TRBV6-2 or TRBV6-3 and TRBJ1-2, with 7 bases fitting TRBD1. The CDR3 spans 13 residues. Trimming cost V 5 bases and J 2 bases; bases outside gene matches: 2. Germline V gene data show CDR1 as MNHEY and CDR2 as SVGEGT. CDR3 protein: CASSPQGNYGYTF. The CDR3 DNA is TGTGCCAGCAGTCCACAGGGGAACTATGGCTACACCTTC.

The CDR3 DNA reads TGTGCCAGCAGCGTAGCTACGGGATTCTCTGGAAACACCATATATTTT. It is translated as CASSVATGFSGNTIYF. This rearrangement joins TRBV9 to TRBJ1-3, with D hard to call. Germline V gene sequence: CDR1 SGDLS, CDR2 YYNGEE. The CDR3 covers 16 residues. Trimming pared 0 bases from V and 0 bases from J, leaving 10 bases between.

The chain employs TRBV14 and TRBJ2-7; D is possibly TRBD1 (6 bases). CDR1 SGHDN and CDR2 FVKESK come from the germline V gene. The germline V and J ends were trimmed by 4 bases and 2 bases, with 18 bases remaining between them. The CDR3 covers 16 residues. In DNA form, the CDR3 reads TGTGCCAGCAGCCGAAGTGTGGGACACCTTACCTACGAGCAGTACTTC. Translating gives CASSRSVGHLTYEQYF.

This sequence joins TRBV19 and TRBJ2-1; 8 positions match TRBD2. V lost 7 bases and J lost 6; bases outside the gene matches: 11. CDR1 and CDR2 from the germline V gene are LNHDA and SQIVND (reference sequence). The CDR3 has 15 residues. CDR3 region: CASNDREGWGNEQFF. The DNA of the CDR3 is TGTGCCAGTAATGATCGGGAGGGCTGGGGCAATGAGCAGTTCTTC.

This chain links TRBV3-1 (or the pseudogene TRBV3-2) with TRBJ2-1, with 7 bases identical to TRBD2. J lost 15 bases, V lost 1 base, and 6 bases had no gene match. Per the germline V gene, CDR1 is LGHDT and CDR2 is YNNKEL (reference sequence). The CDR3 covers 12 residues. CDR3 nucleotide sequence: TGTGCCAGCAGCCAAGGGCGGGAGAGGCTGTTCTTC. Translated: CASSQGRERLFF.

The chain combines TRBV5-1 with TRBJ2-3, with 7 positions matching TRBD2. The CDR3 sequence is 15 residues long. Germline CDR1 SGHRS, CDR2 YFSETQ. V trimming: 8 bases; J trimming: 3 bases; junction bases outside the gene matches: 12. In nucleotides, the CDR3 is TGCGCCAGTCGACTAGCATCACGGCGGACAGATACGCAGTATTTT. Protein: CASRLASRRTDTQYF. Based on the CDR3 plus reference TRBV5-1 and TRBJ2-3, the full variable domain is KAGVTQTPRYLIKTRGQQVTLSCSPISGHRSVSWYQQTPGQGLQFLFEYFSETQRNKGNFPGRFSGRQFSNSRSEMNVSTLELGDSALYLCASRLASRRTDTQYFGPGTRLTVL.

The chain links TRBV4-1 to TRBJ2-3; D is perhaps TRBD1 (6 bases). V was cut by 0 bases and J by 6 bases, with 19 bases left in between. The CDR3 runs 17 residues. Germline CDR1 and CDR2: MGHRA and YSYEKL. The CDR3 spells CASSQERGRGKRDTQYF. CDR3 coding DNA: TGCGCCAGCAGCCAAGAGAGGGGCAGGGGCAAGCGTGATACGCAGTATTTT.

This chain uses TRBV14 with TRBJ2-7; D gene unclear. The germline gives CDR1 SGHDN, CDR2 FVKESK. Trimming cost V 4 bases and J 4 bases, with 17 bases left between them. This CDR3 is 15 amino acids long. This CDR3 is CASSLLPAGAYEQYF. As DNA, the CDR3 is TGTGCCAGCAGCCTCCTCCCGGCCGGAGCTTACGAGCAGTACTTC.

The chain has TRBV4-1 and TRBJ1-5; D remains unclear. Per germline, CDR1 MGHRA and CDR2 YSYEKL. This CDR3 has 15 amino acids. Trimming removed 5 bases at V and 0 bases at J, with 11 bases between. CDR3 sequence: CASSARLVSNQPQHF. The CDR3 DNA reads TGCGCCAGCAGCGCCCGACTCGTTAGCAATCAGCCCCAGCATTTT.

The chain joins TRBV5-1 to TRBJ2-5; 12 bases agree with TRBD2. V lost 6 bases, J lost 4 bases, and 7 bases stayed unmatched. Germline lookup yields CDR1 SGHRS and CDR2 YFSETQ. This CDR3 spans 15 amino acids. DNA for the CDR3: TGCGCCAGCACCTCGACTAGCGGGAGTGGAGAGACCCAGTACTTC. As protein: CASTSTSGSGETQYF.

The chain links TRBV7-8 to TRBJ1-5; D gene unclear. CDR1 is SGHVS, CDR2 FQNEAQ, per germline. This CDR3 spans 22 amino acids. V lost 5 bases, J lost 1 base, and 33 bases lay in between. CDR3 nucleotides: TGTGCCAGCAGCCGAAATGGAGTCAACCTCGAGTCGACCCTTTGGAGCAATCAGCCCCAGCATTTT. Encoded protein: CASSRNGVNLESTLWSNQPQHF.

This sequence joins TRBV7-9 and TRBJ2-6, with a tentative D call TRBD2 (5 bases). The CDR3 is 17 residues long. Trimming removed 5 bases at V and 0 bases at J, with 14 bases between. CDR1 and CDR2 from the germline V gene are SEHNR and FQNEAQ (reference sequence). DNA for the CDR3: TGTGCCAGCAGCGCCAAGGAGGAGAACTCTGGGGCCAACGTCCTGACTTTC. It encodes CASSAKEENSGANVLTF.

This chain's CDR3 is CATSRLQGFYGYTF. CDR3 sequence (DNA): TGTGCCACCAGCAGATTACAGGGGTTTTATGGCTACACCTTC. This sequence joins TRBV15 and TRBJ1-2, with 7 bases matching TRBD1. Germline V gives CDR1 LNHNV, CDR2 YYDKDF (reference sequence). Trimming cost V 2 bases and J 5 bases; bases outside gene matches: 5. The CDR3 extends over 14 amino acids.